This T cell receptor beta chain was retrieved from a study of cytomegalovirus exposure and HLA in healthy donors. Points from the study as a whole: TCR beta V- and J-gene trimming, according to a later analysis, was linked to a missense DCLRE1C variant.

A word on this clone: The antigen is unknown.

Vbeta (60) and Jbeta (13) primers were used in the PCR. Per the authors' pipeline: Later analysis identified roughly 82 million unique TCR beta chains, approximately 11 million shared. Measured with immunoSEQ multiplex PCR; TCRdb has only the in-frame clones, and not every one. That table supplies the V and J calls and clone size; D and trimming were determined from the DNA. This sample has 99,000 or so clones, with about four fifths found just once. The material sequenced was PBMCs. The sequence was collected from a middle-aged man in good health and CMV-seronegative.

In nucleotides, the CDR3 is TGCGCCAGCAGCCAAGATCGGGGGATCAATAGCAATCAGCCCCAGCATTTT. Translated, it gives CASSQDRGINSNQPQHF. This chain uses TRBV4-3 with TRBJ1-5; maybe TRBD1 (5 bases). V was clipped by 0 bases and J by 0 bases, with 12 bases between them. This CDR3 is 17 amino acids long. From germline, CDR1 is LGHNA and CDR2 YSLEER.